The 18 T cell receptor beta chains listed next were all sequenced from one sample in a study of control samples from healthy donors and cancer patients. This table comes from immunoSEQ multiplex PCR, and its TCRdb copy is limited to in-frame clones, with some not included. The sample holds some 28,000 clones, around nine tenths seen once. The specimen sequenced was PBMCs. The receptors originated from a woman aged 40 to 50 with lung cancer.

This sequence joins TRBV7-2 and TRBJ2-1; D gene ambiguous. V lost 3 bases to trimming and J lost 8 bases, with 11 bases between them. The CDR3 loop spans 13 amino acids. Germline CDR1 is SGHTA and CDR2 is FQGNSA. The CDR3 DNA follows: TGTGCCAGCAGCTTTGACGGTCTCTATGAGCAGTTCTTC. As protein: CASSFDGLYEQFF.

J is TRBJ1-5 and V is TRBV18, with D maybe TRBD1 (5 bases). This CDR3 is 15 amino acids long. The V end lost 5 bases, the J end lost 5 bases, and 16 bases lay between the germline ends. The germline CDR1 and CDR2 sequences are KGHSH and LQKENI. As DNA, the CDR3 is TGTGCCAGCTCATATAAGCGGGGGGATGATCAGCCCCAGCATTTT. This gives the protein CASSYKRGDDQPQHF.

This clone was counted a single time. This rearrangement joins TRBV30 to TRBJ1-2, with 7 bases that match TRBD1. Germline lookup yields CDR1 GTSNPN and CDR2 SVGIG (reference sequence). The CDR3 covers 13 residues. The V and J ends lost 2 bases and 4 bases, in that order; junction bases with no gene match: 4. The CDR3 protein is CAWSSGTAYGYTF. The CDR3 DNA is TGTGCCTGGAGTTCCGGGACAGCCTATGGCTACACCTTC.

The J gene is TRBJ2-3, the V gene TRBV6-4; 7 bases are a match to TRBD1. The V gene's germline CDR1 is MRHNA and CDR2 SNTAGT. The CDR3 is 16 residues long. Trimming took 3 bases from V and 2 from J; bases not matched to a gene: 8. The CDR3 is CASSERQGVSTDTQYF. CDR3 bases: TGTGCCAGCAGTGAGCGGCAGGGGGTGTCCACAGATACGCAGTATTTT.

The rearrangement links TRBV2 to TRBJ1-1; 9 bases agree with TRBD1. This CDR3 is 15 amino acids long. Germline-derived CDR1 and CDR2 are SNHLY and FYNNEI. V dropped 6 bases and J dropped 0; count of bases not matched to a gene: 5. The CDR3 region is CASREGQGLNTEAFF. In DNA, the CDR3 is TGTGCCAGCAGAGAGGGACAGGGTTTGAACACTGAAGCTTTCTTT.

The V gene is TRBV12-3 or TRBV12-4, the J gene TRBJ2-3; 7 nucleotides match TRBD1. The CDR3 sequence is 13 residues long. Unmatched junction bases numbered 4, after V lost 3 bases and J lost 7 bases. The CDR3 sequence: CASSFKGANTQYF. The CDR3 DNA is TGTGCCAGCAGTTTTAAGGGGGCAAATACGCAGTATTTT.

Only one count was recorded for this clone. V gene TRBV28 combines with J gene TRBJ1-2; maybe TRBD1 (6 bases). This CDR3 has 16 residues. Germline CDR1 MDHEN, CDR2 SYDVKM. The V gene lost 1 base and the J gene lost 7 bases, with 19 bases spanning the gap. CDR3 bases: TGTGCCAGCAGTTTATCCCCTACAGGGACCAGGGGTGGCTACACCTTC. This codes for CASSLSPTGTRGGYTF.

The V gene is TRBV12-5, the J gene TRBJ2-5; no firm D call. The CDR3 has 13 residues. Trimming shortened V by 7 bases and J by 6 bases, and 15 bases separated the two germline ends. CDR1 and CDR2 from the germline V gene are LGHNT and FRNRAP. In DNA form, the CDR3 reads TGTGCTAGTGCCGCTTCGCTAGGACAGACCCAGTACTTC. Protein sequence: CASAASLGQTQYF. Variable domain in full (rest from reference TRBV12-5 and TRBJ2-5): DARVTQTPRHKVTEMGQEVTMRCQPILGHNTVFWYRQTMMQGLELLAYFRNRAPLDDSGMPKDRFSAEMPDATLATLKIQPSEPRDSAVYFCASAASLGQTQYFGPGTRLLVL.

A single count supports this clone. The rearrangement links TRBV6-2 or TRBV6-3 to TRBJ2-7, with D possibly TRBD1 on 5 matching bases. CDR1 and CDR2 from the germline V gene are MNHEY and SVGEGT. The V gene lost 5 bases and the J gene lost 0 bases, with 14 bases spanning the gap. The CDR3 has 15 residues. CDR3 amino acids: CASSLTDSVSYEQYF. CDR3 in DNA: TGTGCCAGCAGTCTTACTGACAGTGTCTCCTACGAGCAGTACTTC.

The V gene is TRBV6-4, the J gene TRBJ1-2; 7 positions agree with TRBD1. The CDR3 loop spans 16 amino acids. The V gene's germline CDR1 is MRHNA and CDR2 SNTAGT. The V segment lost 2 bases and the J segment 4 bases; nucleotides outside the gene matches: 10. Written as DNA, the CDR3 is TGTGCCAGCAGTGACGCCCCTGACAGGGAAGCCTATGGCTACACCTTC. It codes for CASSDAPDREAYGYTF.

The chain links TRBV11-3 to TRBJ2-1, with 12 nucleotides matching TRBD1. The V segment lost 5 bases and the J segment 12 bases; nucleotides outside the gene matches: 11. CDR3 length equals 15 residues. Germline CDR1 SGHNT, CDR2 YENEEA. The CDR3 nucleotides are TGTGCCAGCAGCAGGGCCGGGACAGGGGGCCTTGGGCAGTTCTTC. Amino acids: CASSRAGTGGLGQFF.

This chain connects TRBV6-6 to TRBJ1-6; TRBD1 matches at 8 bases. CDR3 length: 16 amino acids. Germline V lookup: CDR1 MNHNY, CDR2 SVGAGI (reference sequence). V shed 6 bases, J shed 6 bases, and the junction held 10 bases outside the gene matches. The CDR3 coding sequence is TGTGCCAGCAGCTTCTCCCCCGGACAGGGTAATTCACCCCTCCACTTT. It translates to CASSFSPGQGNSPLHF.

The chain carries TRBV12-3 or TRBV12-4 and TRBJ1-1; 8 bases align to TRBD1. The length of the CDR3 is 13 residues. V lost 4 bases to trimming and J lost 9 bases; unmatched junction nucleotides: 7. The CDR3 bases are TGTGCCAGCAGTTCGACAGGGGTGGTACAAGCTTTCTTT. Translating it yields CASSSTGVVQAFF.

The J gene is TRBJ2-1, the V gene TRBV3-1 (or the pseudogene TRBV3-2), with 7 bases identical to TRBD2. The CDR3 contains 14 residues. With V trimmed by 3 bases and J by 10 bases, 9 bases remained unmatched. CDR1 and CDR2 (germline): LGHDT, YNNKEL (reference sequence). For the CDR3, the DNA is TGTGCCAGCAGCCAGAGACTAGCCTTGGTCGAGCAGTTCTTC. Its translation: CASSQRLALVEQFF.

The V gene is TRBV14, the J gene TRBJ1-6; the match to TRBD1 covers 9 bases. Germline CDR1 reads SGHDN; CDR2 reads FVKESK. Trimming took 6 bases from V and 10 from J; bases not matched to a gene: 10. The CDR3 is 15 residues long. The CDR3 sequence: CASRPGTGLVSPLHF. The DNA of the CDR3 is TGTGCCAGCAGACCCGGGACAGGGCTCGTGTCACCCCTCCACTTT. The full variable domain, with the rest looked up from reference TRBV14 and TRBJ1-6, is EAGVTQFPSHSVIEKGQTVTLRCDPISGHDNLYWYRRVMGKEIKFLLHFVKESKQDESGMPNNRFLAERTGGTYSTLKVQPAELEDSGVYFCASRPGTGLVSPLHFGNGTRLTVT.

The chain carries TRBV29-1 and TRBJ2-7, with TRBD1 matching over 10 bases. Germline lookup yields CDR1 SQVTM and CDR2 ANQGSEA. With 4 bases clipped from V and 4 bases from J, the junction kept 1 base outside the gene matches. This CDR3 contains 12 residues. The CDR3 DNA sequence: TGCAGCGTTGCGGACAGGGGGTACGAGCAGTACTTC. Its translation is CSVADRGYEQYF.

The table lists this clone with a count of one. As DNA, the CDR3 is TGCGCCAGCAGCCAAGTTCTCCAAGAACCCCTCCACTTT. It codes for CASSQVLQEPLHF. The V and J genes are TRBV4-1 and TRBJ1-6; D is ambiguous. The CDR3 consists of 13 residues. V was clipped by 1 base and J by 12 bases, with 10 bases between them. Germline CDR1 is MGHRA and CDR2 is YSYEKL.

This sequence joins TRBV27 and TRBJ2-1; D is ambiguous. CDR3 size: 12 residues. The germline V and J ends were trimmed by 11 bases and 4 bases, with 12 bases remaining between them. Germline V gene sequence: CDR1 MNHEY, CDR2 SMNVEV (reference sequence). The DNA of the CDR3 is TGTGCCGTAAGCAAAGGGTACAATGAGCAGTTCTTC. Protein: CAVSKGYNEQFF.